The 16 T cell receptor beta chains below were found in one sample sequenced in a study of T cells expressing NK-cell markers. One entry per CDR3 protein, without DNA, is what TCRdb gives after re-calling the 5' RACE reads. In all, the sample yields 200,000 to 300,000 distinct CDR3 sequences. The sample taken for sequencing was blood T cells: a sorted CD56 or NKG2C T cell subset, CD4+ or CD8+ T cells, or bulk PBMC T cells (not recorded which). These receptor sequences come from a young man in good health.

The CDR3 loop reads CASSRSGTGGYNEQFF. The chain couples TRBV27 to TRBJ2-1; no DNA is available, so the TRBD1 call from TCRdb remains unchecked. The CDR3 contains 16 residues. Germline V gene sequence: CDR1 MNHEY, CDR2 SMNVEV (reference sequence).

V gene TRBV4-3 combines with J gene TRBJ2-2; absent DNA, TCRdb's TRBD1 call cannot be checked. CDR1 LGHNA and CDR2 YSLEER come from the germline V gene. The CDR3 covers 17 residues. CDR3 in amino acids: CASSQSDRGLMAGELFF.

The genes are TRBV21-1 and TRBJ2-4. TRBV21-1 is labeled a pseudogene. The CDR3 runs to 13 residues. This chain's CDR3 is CARWTIAKNIQYF.

The chain has TRBV5-1 and TRBJ2-3; TCRdb picks TRBD1, but there is no DNA to check that call. Germline V gene lookup returns CDR1 SGHRS and CDR2 YFSETQ. The CDR3 has 19 residues. CDR3 sequence: CASSTPDRGPERITDTQYF.

The rearrangement links TRBV6-5 to TRBJ2-2. CDR1 and CDR2 (germline): MNHEY, SVGAGI. The CDR3 sequence is 16 residues long. The CDR3: CASSYSRQTNTGELFF.

This chain joins TRBV4-3 and TRBJ2-3; the TCRdb call, TRBD2, lacks DNA for checking. This CDR3 has 15 amino acids. Germline loops: CDR1 LGHNA, CDR2 YSLEER. The CDR3: CASSSQRGSTDTQYF.

This chain joins TRBV7-2 and TRBJ1-5. CDR1 is SGHTA, CDR2 FQGNSA, per germline. The CDR3 runs to 16 residues. This CDR3 reads CASSLRGRGGNQPQHF.

The chain recombines TRBV4-2 with TRBJ2-3; TCRdb names TRBD2, which stays unverified in the absence of DNA. Germline lookup yields CDR1 LGHNA and CDR2 YNFKEQ. The CDR3 contains 15 residues. CDR3 region: CASSQTSGTTDTQYF.

The CDR3 sequence: CASTLQGVGSGTDTQYF. J is TRBJ2-3 and V is TRBV7-2; TCRdb calls TRBD1, which cannot be checked without DNA. This CDR3 is built from 17 residues. CDR1 and CDR2 from the germline V gene are SGHTA and FQGNSA.

The CDR3 protein is CASSLSSQRLSSYNEQFF. This chain joins TRBV12-3 or TRBV12-4 and TRBJ2-1. The CDR3 contains 18 residues.

The rearrangement uses TRBV5-6 and TRBJ1-3; TCRdb lists TRBD1, though no DNA is available to test this call. This CDR3 contains 16 residues. Germline values: CDR1 SGHDT, CDR2 YYEEEE. The CDR3 sequence is CASSFSGDRGGNTIYF.

The chain carries TRBV7-2 and TRBJ1-2. Per the germline V gene, CDR1 is SGHTA and CDR2 is FQGNSA. The CDR3 sequence is 18 residues long. CDR3 loop: CASRKYPGGGPINYGYTF. The entire variable domain, with the rest obtained from reference TRBV7-2 and TRBJ1-2, is as follows: GAGVSQSPSNKVTEKGKDVELRCDPISGHTALYWYRQSLGQGLEFLIYFQGNSAPDKSGLPSDRFSAERTGGSVSTLTIQRTQQEDSAVYLCASRKYPGGGPINYGYTFGSGTRLTVV.

The rearrangement links TRBV28 to TRBJ1-3. This CDR3 is 12 amino acids long. Germline V gene sequence: CDR1 MDHEN, CDR2 SYDVKM. CDR3 sequence: CASSYGMDTIYF.

The chain uses TRBV6-1 and TRBJ2-2. The V gene's germline CDR1 is MNHNS and CDR2 SASEGT. The CDR3 is made up of 15 amino acids. The CDR3 is CASSGYRPNTGELFF.

The rearrangement joins TRBV7-8 to TRBJ1-1; without DNA, the TCRdb call of TRBD1 cannot be checked. The CDR3 is 17 residues long. Germline CDR1 SGHVS, CDR2 FQNEAQ. CDR3 amino acids: CASSPANRGRANTEAFF.

The chain links TRBV20-1 to TRBJ2-6; TCRdb calls TRBD1, which cannot be checked without DNA. The CDR3 is made up of 15 amino acids. CDR1 and CDR2 from the germline V gene are DFQATT and SNEGSKA (reference sequence). CDR3 in amino acids: CSASRGGSGANVLTF.